One T cell receptor beta chain is described in this entry. As yet, its antigen is unknown. Germline V gene data show CDR1 as LGHNA and CDR2 as YNFKEQ. V was pared by 1 base and J by 5 bases, with 15 bases of the junction left unmatched. There are 19 residues in the CDR3. Brentuximab vedotin exposure varied among the patients, all of whom had relapsed after autologous stem cell transplantation. Assay: immunoSEQ multiplex PCR; the TCRdb copy retains only in-frame clones and omits some. This sample has roughly 11,000 clones, with approximately 81% found just once. This record comes from a study of PD-1 blockade in classical Hodgkin lymphoma. Findings of the study overall: Newly diagnosed patients reportedly had lower baseline TCR diversity than healthy donors. By C4D1, diversity of CD4+ TCRs had risen significantly, whereas that of CD8+ TCRs had not.

The sample in question was peripheral blood mononuclear cells (PBMCs), obtained at baseline. The rearrangement links TRBV4-2 to TRBJ2-7; 12 nucleotides align to TRBD2. The TCR originated in a human donor with classical Hodgkin lymphoma. The CDR3 here is CASSQGAGLAGTGRDEQYF. In DNA, the CDR3 is TGTGCCAGCAGCCAAGGGGCAGGACTAGCGGGAACGGGTAGGGACGAGCAGTACTTC.